This T cell receptor (beta chain) was sequenced during a study of T cells in localized non-small cell lung cancer. Broader study findings: In adjacent lung, a median about 52 of the top 100 tumor clones were found. Heterogeneity cannot be ruled out, as sequencing used one tumor region only. The greatest T cell clonality was found in uninvolved adjacent lung (higher than in tumor). Greater T cell density in blood accompanied longer overall survival.

The CDR3 is 15 residues long. Germline assignment: CDR1 ENHRY and CDR2 SYGVKD. Trimming took 4 bases from V and 3 from J, leaving 15 bases between them. For this clone: Its matching antigen is unknown.

TCRdb's copy holds only in-frame clones and misses some; the assay was immunoSEQ multiplex PCR. This table has approximately 35,000 clones, roughly nine tenths appearing once. The V gene is TRBV10-3, the J gene TRBJ1-1; weak D call: TRBD1 (5 bases). The sequenced sample was PBMCs, obtained before any cancer treatment. The clonotype originates from a man aged 35 to 70 with stage II lung adenocarcinoma. The CDR3 loop reads CAISADTDTHTEAFF. The CDR3 DNA reads TGTGCCATCAGTGCCGATACGGACACGCACACTGAAGCTTTCTTT.